The 25 T cell receptor beta chains below all came from one sample that was sequenced in a study of identical twins' blood T cells. Each CDR3 protein is one row after TCRdb ran MiXCR on the 5' RACE reads. The sample includes around 380,000 distinct CDR3 sequences, about 28% of them seen just once. The specimen sequenced was PBMCs. Every receptor here comes from a woman aged 18-50 years in good health.

This CDR3 reads CASSPRGNIGNTIYF. In DNA form, the CDR3 reads TGTGCCAGCAGTCCCAGGGGAAACATTGGAAACACCATATATTTT. V and J are TRBV6-5 and TRBJ1-3; possibly TRBD1 for D (6 bases). There are 15 residues in the CDR3. Germline CDR1 MNHEY, CDR2 SVGAGI. V lost 5 bases to trimming and J lost 3 bases, with 14 bases between them.

The chain uses TRBV29-1 and TRBJ2-2; TRBD2 matches 9 bases. This CDR3 has 15 residues. V lost 7 bases, J lost 1 base, and 7 bases stayed unmatched. Germline lookup yields CDR1 SQVTM and CDR2 ANQGSEA. This CDR3 is CSADLSGRNTGELFF. The CDR3 DNA reads as TGCAGCGCTGACCTTAGCGGGAGGAACACCGGGGAGCTGTTTTTT.

The rearrangement joins TRBV6-5 to TRBJ1-2; D unresolved. This CDR3 spans 13 amino acids. The V end lost 4 bases, the J end lost 4 bases, and 10 bases lay between the germline ends. Germline assignment: CDR1 MNHEY and CDR2 SVGAGI. CDR3 region: CASSSGGPYGYTF. The CDR3, as DNA: TGTGCCAGCAGTTCCGGTGGGCCCTATGGCTACACCTTC.

This rearrangement joins TRBV28 to TRBJ1-1; D gene ambiguous. V shed 2 bases and J shed 4 bases, with 8 bases lying between them. The CDR3 covers 13 residues. Looked up from germline, CDR1 is MDHEN and CDR2 is SYDVKM. The CDR3 region has the DNA TGTGCCAGCAGTTTAACTCCTCGCACTGAAGCTTTCTTT. This translates into CASSLTPRTEAFF.

This clonotype appeared a single time. The rearrangement links TRBV29-1 to TRBJ2-1, with D perhaps TRBD2 (6 bases). There are 15 residues in the CDR3. With 5 bases removed from V and 7 bases from J, the gap between germline ends came to 21 bases. Germline-derived CDR1 and CDR2 are SQVTM and ANQGSEA. The CDR3 sequence: CSVQSPGLGINEQFF. The CDR3 nucleotides read TGCAGCGTTCAATCACCGGGACTTGGTATTAATGAGCAGTTCTTC.

The V call is TRBV10-3, the J call TRBJ2-2; no clear D gene. The CDR3 is made up of 12 amino acids. The V gene lost 4 bases and the J gene lost 6 bases, with 6 bases spanning the gap. Germline-derived CDR1 and CDR2 are ENHRY and SYGVKD. The CDR3 here is CAISGGSGELFF. The CDR3 DNA reads as TGTGCCATCAGTGGGGGATCCGGGGAGCTGTTTTTT.

The rearrangement joins TRBV5-6 to TRBJ1-2; the D is unclear. Trimming took 1 base from V and 5 from J, leaving 9 bases between them. Looked up from germline, CDR1 is SGHDT and CDR2 is YYEEEE. The CDR3 sequence is 13 residues long. CDR3: CASSLRGSYGYTF. DNA of the CDR3: TGTGCCAGCAGCTTGCGAGGTTCATATGGCTACACCTTC.

In its sample, this clonotype was seen once. The chain carries TRBV9 and TRBJ2-5; possibly TRBD2 for D (5 bases). CDR1 is SGDLS, CDR2 YYNGEE, per germline. Trimming left V 3 bases short and J 4 bases short, with 10 bases between. The CDR3 loop spans 13 amino acids. The CDR3 spells CASSALSGETQYF. CDR3 bases: TGTGCCAGCAGCGCCCTGAGCGGAGAGACCCAGTACTTC.

The DNA for the CDR3 is TGTGCCAGCAGCTCGGGACTAGCAAAGGATGATTTCTTC. Its translation: CASSSGLAKDDFF. This chain links TRBV13 with TRBJ2-1, with 9 bases fitting TRBD2. The V gene end was trimmed by 4 bases and the J gene end by 16 bases; junction bases not matched to a gene: 11. Germline V gene sequence: CDR1 PRHDT, CDR2 FYEKMQ (reference sequence). The CDR3 extends over 13 amino acids.

Many counts were recorded for this clonotype. This rearrangement joins TRBV6-2 or TRBV6-3 to TRBJ2-2, with 9 bases identical to TRBD2. Looked up from germline, CDR1 is MNHEY and CDR2 is SVGEGT. This CDR3 spans 16 amino acids. Losses at the gene ends were 3 bases for V and 4 bases for J; bases not matched to a gene: 6. CDR3 loop: CASSYRGRAATGELFF. The DNA of the CDR3 is TGTGCCAGCAGTTATCGCGGGAGGGCGGCCACCGGGGAGCTGTTTTTT.

The chain joins TRBV3-1 to TRBJ1-3; D unresolved. With 6 bases removed from V and 2 bases from J, the gap between germline ends came to 5 bases. Looked up from germline, CDR1 is LGHDT and CDR2 is YNNKEL (reference sequence). This CDR3 spans 12 amino acids. The CDR3, as DNA: TGTGCCAGCAGGATTACTGGAAACACCATATATTTT. Translated: CASRITGNTIYF.

The chain is built from TRBV3-1 and TRBJ2-7; D remains ambiguous. Germline CDR1 and CDR2: LGHDT and YNNKEL (reference sequence). The CDR3 length is 14 residues. Trimming removed 4 bases at V and 2 bases at J, with 12 bases between. DNA for the CDR3: TGTGCCAGCAGCCTGAGAGCCAGCGCCTACGAGCAGTACTTC. Its translation is CASSLRASAYEQYF.

This clonotype was counted many times. V is TRBV2 and J is TRBJ2-1; D perhaps matches TRBD2 (6 bases). The CDR3 is made up of 13 amino acids. V lost 7 bases and J 2 bases, leaving 9 bases between the germline ends. CDR1 SNHLY and CDR2 FYNNEI come from the germline V gene. Here the CDR3 DNA reads TGTGCCAGCAAACGCGGGACCTACAATGAGCAGTTCTTC. It translates to CASKRGTYNEQFF.

The chain recombines TRBV3-1 with TRBJ2-3; D possibly matches TRBD1 or TRBD2 (5 bases each). CDR3 length: 15 residues. Germline CDR1 reads LGHDT; CDR2 reads YNNKEL (reference sequence). V was cut by 6 bases and J by 2 bases, with 15 bases left in between. CDR3 nucleotides: TGTGCCAGCAGTCGGGGACGGACTTTCACAGATACGCAGTATTTT. It is translated as CASSRGRTFTDTQYF.

The chain has TRBV7-2 and TRBJ1-2; unclear D gene. Germline assignment: CDR1 SGHTA and CDR2 FQGNSA. The CDR3 is 15 amino acids. Trimming shortened V by 4 bases and J by 2 bases, and 14 bases separated the two germline ends. CDR3 protein: CASSSFGRTNYGYTF. In DNA, the CDR3 is TGTGCCAGCAGCTCCTTCGGACGGACCAACTATGGCTACACCTTC.

The chain joins TRBV6-5 to TRBJ1-2; 8 bases match TRBD1. The CDR3 spans 13 residues. Germline trimming cut 6 bases from V and 4 bases from J; bases unmatched to any gene: 4. Germline V gives CDR1 MNHEY, CDR2 SVGAGI. CDR3 residues: CASSNGQGYGYTF. The CDR3 DNA follows: TGTGCCAGCAGCAACGGACAGGGCTATGGCTACACCTTC.

The rearrangement joins TRBV10-3 to TRBJ1-1; D remains ambiguous. V was cut by 2 bases and J by 1 base, with 5 bases left in between. Germline CDR1 ENHRY, CDR2 SYGVKD. This CDR3 spans 13 amino acids. The DNA for the CDR3 is TGTGCCATCAGTGAGATTGGGAACACTGAAGCTTTCTTT. Amino acids: CAISEIGNTEAFF.

The chain links TRBV11-2 to TRBJ1-5, with 7 bases aligning to TRBD1. The V gene's germline CDR1 is SGHAT and CDR2 FQNNGV. The CDR3 is made up of 13 amino acids. V lost 5 bases and J lost 8; bases outside the gene matches: 6. The CDR3 is CASSRQGTEPQHF. The CDR3 region has the DNA TGTGCCAGCAGCCGACAGGGAACGGAGCCCCAGCATTTT.

The V call is TRBV27, the J call TRBJ1-1, with D possibly matching TRBD1 (6 bases). The V gene lost 6 bases and the J gene lost 8 bases, with 28 bases spanning the gap. There are 17 residues in the CDR3. Looked up from germline, CDR1 is MNHEY and CDR2 is SMNVEV (reference sequence). CDR3 DNA sequence: TGTGCCAGCAGACCCCAGCGGACAGTGCTGCAGGGTTCGGAAGCTTTCTTT. It translates to CASRPQRTVLQGSEAFF.

The chain has TRBV5-1 and TRBJ1-5; D uncertain. This CDR3 has 15 amino acids. The V end lost 0 bases, the J end lost 3 bases, and 10 bases lay between the germline ends. Germline values: CDR1 SGHRS, CDR2 YFSETQ. CDR3 nucleotide sequence: TGCGCCAGCAGCTTGGCTGGGGTGAACAATCAGCCCCAGCATTTT. Amino acid sequence: CASSLAGVNNQPQHF.

The V and J genes are TRBV4-1 and TRBJ1-2; D is unresolved. Germline V gives CDR1 MGHRA, CDR2 YSYEKL. The CDR3 length is 16 residues. V was clipped by 0 bases and J by 4 bases, with 15 bases between them. CDR3 DNA: TGCGCCAGCAGCCAAGATCGCGGACCGAAGGGCTATGGCTACACCTTC. Its translation: CASSQDRGPKGYGYTF.

The chain combines TRBV27 with TRBJ1-1; unclear D gene. Trimming pared 5 bases from V and 6 bases from J, leaving 19 bases between. From germline, CDR1 is MNHEY and CDR2 SMNVEV (reference sequence). This CDR3 has 15 amino acids. CDR3: CASSPPGLPKSEAFF. The DNA for the CDR3 is TGTGCCAGCAGTCCACCAGGATTGCCGAAGTCTGAAGCTTTCTTT.

This clonotype has more than one count but fewer than ten. The chain couples TRBV7-2 to TRBJ2-7; D ambiguous. Germline V CDR1 and CDR2: SGHTA, FQGNSA. This CDR3 contains 15 residues. Trimming left V 5 bases short and J 3 bases short, with 17 bases between. The CDR3 sequence: CASSPSWALLYEQYF. CDR3 DNA sequence: TGTGCCAGCAGCCCTTCCTGGGCCCTCCTCTACGAGCAGTACTTC.

This rearrangement joins TRBV29-1 to TRBJ1-1; no reliable D call. The CDR3 length is 11 residues. The V end lost 5 bases, the J end lost 1 base, and 5 bases lay between the germline ends. Germline lookup yields CDR1 SQVTM and CDR2 ANQGSEA. CDR3 nucleotide sequence: TGCAGCGTTCTAAAGAACACTGAAGCTTTCTTT. The encoded protein is CSVLKNTEAFF.

The chain recombines TRBV13 with TRBJ2-1, with a weak D call TRBD2 (6 bases). Germline assignment: CDR1 PRHDT and CDR2 FYEKMQ (reference sequence). V was shortened by 5 bases and J by 0 bases, with 23 bases between the two germline ends. The CDR3 is 19 amino acids. In DNA form, the CDR3 reads TGTGCCAGCAGCACCCGGGAGTGGGGGTCCGGGAGCTCCTACAATGAGCAGTTCTTC. It specifies CASSTREWGSGSSYNEQFF. Together with reference TRBV13 and TRBJ2-1, the CDR3 gives the full variable domain: AAGVIQSPRHLIKEKRETATLKCYPIPRHDTVYWYQQGPGQDPQFLISFYEKMQSDKGSIPDRFSAQQFSDYHSELNMSSLELGDSALYFCASSTREWGSGSSYNEQFFGPGTRLTVL.